Given below is one T cell receptor (beta chain) in context. This sample is drawn from a study of blood T cell repertoires in COVID-19. Overall study: The origin of the acute and convalescent COVID-19 samples was the United States, Italy and Spain. T cells, B-cell-depleted T cells, or PBMCs provided the cDNA or gDNA that served as material.

Method: immunoSEQ multiplex PCR; TCRdb's copy keeps in-frame clones and lacks some. This sample has about 360,000 clones, with around four fifths found just once. The source of this sequence is a man aged 30 to 39 with active or convalescent COVID-19. The sample consisted of peripheral blood.

CDR3 DNA: TGTGCCAGCTCATATACCCGGCTAGCGGGAGTGGAAGAGACCCAGTACTTC. Its protein product is CASSYTRLAGVEETQYF. This rearrangement joins TRBV18 to TRBJ2-5, with TRBD2 matching 10 bases. This CDR3 contains 17 residues. Losses at the gene ends were 5 bases for V and 3 bases for J; bases not matched to a gene: 12. Germline V gene lookup returns CDR1 KGHSH and CDR2 LQKENI.